Each of the 18 T cell receptor beta chains below was sequenced from the same sample in a study of technical replicates of blood from a handful of donors. Sequenced by immunoSEQ multiplex PCR; TCRdb stores in-frame clones only, minus some. The sample records under 75,000 clones, just under 95% being singletons. Input material: T cells isolated from PBMCs. These receptors came from a human donor in good health.

The gene calls are TRBV6-6 and TRBJ2-3, with D possibly being TRBD2 (6 bases). V was shortened by 7 bases and J by 0 bases, with 14 bases between the two germline ends. CDR1 is MNHNY and CDR2 is SVGAGI in the germline V gene (reference sequence). The CDR3 runs to 15 residues. CDR3 DNA sequence: TGTGCCAGCACCCAACAAGGGAGGAGCACAGATACGCAGTATTTT. Amino acid sequence: CASTQQGRSTDTQYF.

J is TRBJ1-2 and V is TRBV4-3; D gene ambiguous. CDR1 and CDR2 (germline): LGHNA, YSLEER. Trimming shortened V by 9 bases and J by 0 bases, and 17 bases separated the two germline ends. CDR3 size: 15 residues. DNA of the CDR3: TGCGCCAGGGTTGGCCCAAGTCCGCCTAACTATGGCTACACCTTC. Its protein is CARVGPSPPNYGYTF.

The chain recombines TRBV30 with TRBJ2-1; D is unresolved. Germline V lookup: CDR1 GTSNPN, CDR2 SVGIG (reference sequence). CDR3 length equals 11 residues. V was shortened by 5 bases and J by 5 bases, with 7 bases between the two germline ends. The CDR3 is CAWAQDNEQFF. The CDR3 DNA sequence: TGTGCCTGGGCCCAGGACAATGAGCAGTTCTTC.

The chain has TRBV27 and TRBJ2-7; no clear D. The length of the CDR3 is 14 residues. V gave up 5 bases and J gave up 4 bases, with 15 bases separating them. Germline CDR1 is MNHEY and CDR2 is SMNVEV (reference sequence). In DNA form, the CDR3 reads TGTGCCAGCAGTAATCGCAGGAACCGGTACGAGCAGTACTTC. Its protein product is CASSNRRNRYEQYF.

The chain joins TRBV6-5 to TRBJ2-1; 7 bases fit TRBD2. The CDR3 loop spans 13 amino acids. V lost 2 bases and J lost 11; bases outside the gene matches: 6. Germline V lookup: CDR1 MNHEY, CDR2 SVGAGI. This chain's CDR3 is CASSYGRELQQFF. Written as DNA, the CDR3 is TGTGCCAGCAGTTACGGGCGGGAGTTACAGCAGTTCTTC.

The gene calls are TRBV7-9 and TRBJ2-3; possibly TRBD2 for D (5 bases). V lost 1 base and J 0 bases, leaving 11 bases between the germline ends. The CDR3 has 16 amino acids. CDR1 is SEHNR, CDR2 FQNEAQ, per germline (reference sequence). The CDR3: CASSLVAAASTDTQYF. The CDR3 DNA reads TGTGCCAGCAGCTTAGTGGCAGCGGCTAGCACAGATACGCAGTATTTT. Looking up the rest from reference TRBV7-9 and TRBJ2-3 gives the full variable domain: DTGVSQNPRHKITKRGQNVTFRCDPISEHNRLYWYRQTLGQGPEFLTYFQNEAQLEKSRLLSDRFSAERPKGSFSTLEIQRTEQGDSAMYLCASSLVAAASTDTQYFGPGTRLTVL.

This rearrangement joins TRBV6-6 to TRBJ2-7; 11 bases match TRBD1. Germline V gene data show CDR1 as MNHNY and CDR2 as SVGAGI (reference sequence). The CDR3 spans 14 residues. The V segment lost 6 bases and the J segment 6 bases; nucleotides outside the gene matches: 7. The CDR3 reads CASSPGTGGSEQYF. Written as DNA, the CDR3 is TGTGCCAGCAGCCCTGGGACAGGGGGTAGCGAGCAGTACTTC.

The chain combines TRBV10-3 with TRBJ2-7; 7 nucleotides agree with TRBD2. Trimming cost V 4 bases and J 5 bases; bases outside gene matches: 8. Looked up from germline, CDR1 is ENHRY and CDR2 is SYGVKD. This CDR3 region has 14 residues. CDR3 region: CAISGGREINEQYF. The CDR3 coding sequence is TGTGCCATCAGTGGAGGGCGGGAGATTAACGAGCAGTACTTC.

The rearrangement links TRBV19 to TRBJ1-1; D possibly corresponds to TRBD1 (5 bases). The germline V and J ends were trimmed by 6 bases and 3 bases, with 11 bases remaining between them. CDR3 length: 13 amino acids. CDR1 is LNHDA, CDR2 SQIVND, per germline (reference sequence). As DNA, the CDR3 is TGTGCCAGTAGGTCACAGGCCTACACTGAAGCTTTCTTT. Amino acid sequence: CASRSQAYTEAFF.

CDR3 bases: TGTGCCCACAGGGAAGCCAAAAACATTCAGTACTTC. Translation gives CAHREAKNIQYF. The chain links TRBV30 to TRBJ2-4; tentatively, D is TRBD1 (6 bases). Trimming shortened V by 8 bases and J by 0 bases, and 8 bases separated the two germline ends. Germline V gives CDR1 GTSNPN, CDR2 SVGIG (reference sequence). The CDR3 sequence is 12 residues long.

V gene TRBV30 combines with J gene TRBJ1-4; D ambiguous. V gave up 4 bases and J gave up 8 bases, with 11 bases separating them. The germline gives CDR1 GTSNPN, CDR2 SVGIG (reference sequence). This CDR3 contains 12 residues. The chain's CDR3 is CAWTLRGEKLFF. The CDR3 nucleotides are TGTGCCTGGACCCTTCGGGGAGAAAAACTGTTTTTT.

The genes are TRBV6-4 and TRBJ2-5; 14 bases agree with TRBD2. The germline CDR1 and CDR2 sequences are MRHNA and SNTAGT. J gave up 0 bases and V 6 bases, and 15 bases lay outside the gene matches. The CDR3 has 20 residues. This CDR3 reads CASRRGQMGLAGEDQETQYF. CDR3 nucleotide sequence: TGTGCCAGCAGGCGGGGACAGATGGGACTAGCGGGAGAGGACCAAGAGACCCAGTACTTC.

The V call is TRBV5-1, the J call TRBJ2-5; 8 nucleotides align to TRBD1. J gave up 0 bases and V 0 bases, and 4 bases lay outside the gene matches. The CDR3 runs 16 residues. Germline V gene lookup returns CDR1 SGHRS and CDR2 YFSETQ. The CDR3 here is CASSLVGDRHQETQYF. CDR3 coding DNA: TGCGCCAGCAGCTTGGTAGGGGACAGGCACCAAGAGACCCAGTACTTC.

This clone appeared a single time. V gene TRBV27 combines with J gene TRBJ2-7; 11 positions match TRBD1. The length of the CDR3 is 15 residues. Germline CDR1 reads MNHEY; CDR2 reads SMNVEV (reference sequence). V lost 4 bases, J lost 2 bases, and 4 bases stayed unmatched. The CDR3 DNA reads TGTGCCAGCAGTTCTCCGGGACAGGGGGCCTACGAGCAGTACTTC. Translating gives CASSSPGQGAYEQYF.

This chain joins TRBV27 and TRBJ2-7; 10 nucleotides agree with TRBD2. Germline V gives CDR1 MNHEY, CDR2 SMNVEV (reference sequence). The CDR3 sequence is 15 residues long. The junction had 7 bases not matched to a gene; V was cut back by 2 bases and J by 6 bases. In DNA, the CDR3 is TGTGCCAGCAGTTTACGGCTAGCGGGAGAGATCGAGCAGTACTTC. Encoded protein: CASSLRLAGEIEQYF.

The gene calls are TRBV27 and TRBJ2-4, with 7 bases fitting TRBD1. V shed 4 bases and J 2 bases; nucleotides not matched to a gene: 8. This CDR3 comprises 16 residues. Germline V gene sequence: CDR1 MNHEY, CDR2 SMNVEV (reference sequence). CDR3 nucleotide sequence: TGTGCCAGCAGTTCGACAGGGTACATAACCAAAAACATTCAGTACTTC. Translating it yields CASSSTGYITKNIQYF.

This chain joins TRBV2 and TRBJ2-7, with D perhaps TRBD2 (6 bases). V lost 0 bases and J lost 4, with 13 bases in between. The CDR3 extends over 15 amino acids. The germline V gene encodes CDR1 SNHLY and CDR2 FYNNEI. CDR3 DNA: TGTGCCAGCAGTGAAGCGGCGGGGCTAGAATACGAGCAGTACTTC. Encoded protein: CASSEAAGLEYEQYF.

The chain uses TRBV6-6 and TRBJ1-2, with D tentatively TRBD1 (6 bases). The germline gives CDR1 MNHNY, CDR2 SVGAGI (reference sequence). This CDR3 has 14 amino acids. The V end was cut by 2 bases, the J end by 2 bases, with 9 bases between. The CDR3 protein is CASSYLGQNYGYTF. The DNA for the CDR3 is TGTGCCAGCAGTTACCTTGGACAGAACTATGGCTACACCTTC.